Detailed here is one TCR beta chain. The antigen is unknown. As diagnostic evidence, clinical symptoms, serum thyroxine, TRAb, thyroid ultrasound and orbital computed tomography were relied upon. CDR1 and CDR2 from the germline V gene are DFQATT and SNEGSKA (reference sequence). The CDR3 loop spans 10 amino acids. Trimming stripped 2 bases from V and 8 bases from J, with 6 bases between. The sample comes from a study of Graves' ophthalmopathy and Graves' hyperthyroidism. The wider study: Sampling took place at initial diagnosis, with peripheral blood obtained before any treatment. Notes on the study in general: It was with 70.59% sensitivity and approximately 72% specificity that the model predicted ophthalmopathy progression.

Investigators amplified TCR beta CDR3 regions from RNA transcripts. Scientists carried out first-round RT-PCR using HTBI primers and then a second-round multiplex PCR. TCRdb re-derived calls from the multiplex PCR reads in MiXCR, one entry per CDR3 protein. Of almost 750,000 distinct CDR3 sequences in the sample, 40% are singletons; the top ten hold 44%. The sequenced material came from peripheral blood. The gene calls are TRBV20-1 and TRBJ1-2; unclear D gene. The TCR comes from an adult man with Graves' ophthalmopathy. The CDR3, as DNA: TGCAGTGCTAGAAGTCGGGGCTACACCTTC. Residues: CSARSRGYTF.